These T cell receptor beta chains were read from a single sample in a study of CD8 T cells in ankylosing spondylitis. In TCRdb, the 5' RACE reads were re-called with MiXCR into one record per CDR3 protein. This sample has hundreds of thousands of distinct CDR3 sequences, with around 20% found just once. The sequenced sample was blood, either unsorted or a sorted T cell fraction (not recorded which). These receptors were collected from a male donor with ankylosing spondylitis or in good health (not recorded which). Each CDR3 is given with its conserved first and last residue. Fields, in order: clone size, J gene, V gene, D gene, CDR3 protein, CDR3 DNA. The D gene is left open where the match is weak. Not every row has a clone size; where given, it reads once, few, many or a size class.

clone_size: .; j_call: TRBJ2-7; v_call: TRBV5-1; d_call: TRBD2; cdr3_aa: CASSRGGNSYEQYF; cdr3_nt: TGCGCCAGCAGCCGGGGGGGCAACTCCTACGAGCAGTACTTC
clone_size: .; j_call: TRBJ2-7; v_call: TRBV3-1; d_call: .; cdr3_aa: CASSHDRDALPYEQYF; cdr3_nt: TGTGCCAGCAGCCATGACCGGGACGCTCTACCCTACGAGCAGTACTTC
clone_size: few; j_call: TRBJ2-2; v_call: TRBV7-3; d_call: TRBD1; cdr3_aa: CASSLISDRDYTGELFF; cdr3_nt: TGTGCCAGCAGCTTAATCTCGGACAGGGATTACACCGGGGAGCTGTTTTTT
clone_size: .; j_call: TRBJ2-3; v_call: TRBV9; d_call: .; cdr3_aa: CASSVGGGRTDTQYF; cdr3_nt: TGTGCCAGCAGCGTAGGAGGGGGTCGTACAGATACGCAGTATTTT
clone_size: few; j_call: TRBJ2-7; v_call: TRBV4-1; d_call: TRBD1; cdr3_aa: CASSQGDRRTYEQYF; cdr3_nt: TGCGCCAGCAGCCAAGGGGACAGGAGGACCTACGAGCAGTACTTC
clone_size: few; j_call: TRBJ1-1; v_call: TRBV24-1; d_call: .; cdr3_aa: CATIVGRNTEAFF; cdr3_nt: TGTGCCACCATAGTGGGTCGAAACACTGAAGCTTTCTTT
clone_size: few; j_call: TRBJ2-1; v_call: TRBV20-1; d_call: .; cdr3_aa: CSARTGSSYNEQFF; cdr3_nt: TGCAGTGCTCGAACAGGGAGCTCCTACAATGAGCAGTTCTTC
clone_size: .; j_call: TRBJ1-2; v_call: TRBV21-1; d_call: .; cdr3_aa: CASSKEEHAGYTF; cdr3_nt: TGTGCCAGCAGCAAAGAGGAACATGCTGGCTACACCTTC
clone_size: .; j_call: TRBJ1-5; v_call: TRBV20-1; d_call: .; cdr3_aa: CSARALLAGYQPQHF; cdr3_nt: TGCAGTGCTAGAGCTTTACTGGCGGGGTATCAGCCCCAGCATTTT
clone_size: .; j_call: TRBJ2-7; v_call: TRBV20-1; d_call: .; cdr3_aa: CSARLSEQGLEQYF; cdr3_nt: TGCAGTGCTAGACTCTCCGAACAGGGTCTCGAGCAGTACTTC
clone_size: few; j_call: TRBJ2-2; v_call: TRBV7-3; d_call: TRBD2; cdr3_aa: CASSLRLADYTGELFF; cdr3_nt: TGTGCCAGCAGCTTAAGGCTAGCGGATTACACCGGGGAGCTGTTTTTT
clone_size: few; j_call: TRBJ2-7; v_call: TRBV5-6; d_call: .; cdr3_aa: CASSLKARNYEQYF; cdr3_nt: TGTGCCAGCAGCTTGAAAGCCCGAAACTACGAGCAGTACTTC
clone_size: .; j_call: TRBJ1-2; v_call: TRBV12-3/TRBV12-4; d_call: .; cdr3_aa: CASSFYSPDGYTF; cdr3_nt: TGTGCCAGCAGTTTCTACTCCCCAGATGGCTACACCTTC
clone_size: .; j_call: TRBJ1-3; v_call: TRBV11-2; d_call: TRBD1; cdr3_aa: CASSRGQGTGNTIYF; cdr3_nt: TGTGCCAGCAGCCGCGGACAGGGGACTGGAAACACCATATATTTT
clone_size: .; j_call: TRBJ2-5; v_call: TRBV2; d_call: TRBD2; cdr3_aa: CASSAPSGGQLQTQYF; cdr3_nt: TGTGCCAGCAGTGCGCCTAGCGGGGGGCAACTACAGACCCAGTACTTC
clone_size: .; j_call: TRBJ2-5; v_call: TRBV12-3/TRBV12-4; d_call: TRBD2; cdr3_aa: CASSTYIAGAKQETQYF; cdr3_nt: TGTGCCAGCAGTACATACATAGCGGGAGCAAAACAAGAGACCCAGTACTTC
clone_size: few; j_call: TRBJ2-5; v_call: TRBV6-1; d_call: .; cdr3_aa: CASSEGYRRQETQYF; cdr3_nt: TGTGCCAGCAGTGAAGGTTATCGGCGTCAGGAGACCCAGTACTTC
clone_size: few; j_call: TRBJ2-7; v_call: TRBV27; d_call: .; cdr3_aa: CASAHLAIEPYEQYF; cdr3_nt: TGTGCCAGCGCCCACCTAGCGATAGAGCCCTACGAGCAGTACTTC
clone_size: .; j_call: TRBJ2-7; v_call: TRBV7-9; d_call: .; cdr3_aa: CASSLAVEEQYF; cdr3_nt: TGTGCCAGCAGCTTAGCGGTAGAAGAGCAGTACTTC
clone_size: .; j_call: TRBJ2-5; v_call: TRBV9; d_call: .; cdr3_aa: CASSVEDRQETQYF; cdr3_nt: TGTGCCAGCAGCGTAGAGGACCGCCAAGAGACCCAGTACTTC
clone_size: .; j_call: TRBJ2-2; v_call: TRBV12-3/TRBV12-4; d_call: .; cdr3_aa: CASSLLQDLNTGELFF; cdr3_nt: TGTGCCAGCAGTTTATTACAGGATTTGAACACCGGGGAGCTGTTTTTT
clone_size: few; j_call: TRBJ2-7; v_call: TRBV2; d_call: .; cdr3_aa: CASNRDISYEQYF; cdr3_nt: TGTGCCAGCAACCGGGACATCTCCTACGAGCAGTACTTC
clone_size: .; j_call: TRBJ2-2; v_call: TRBV12-3/TRBV12-4; d_call: TRBD2; cdr3_aa: CASLAGYTGELFF; cdr3_nt: TGTGCCAGCCTAGCGGGGTACACCGGGGAGCTGTTTTTT
clone_size: few; j_call: TRBJ2-7; v_call: TRBV29-1; d_call: TRBD1; cdr3_aa: CSYSTGESYEQYF; cdr3_nt: TGCAGCTACTCTACAGGGGAATCCTACGAGCAGTACTTC
clone_size: .; j_call: TRBJ2-2; v_call: TRBV7-9; d_call: .; cdr3_aa: CASSGSTGELFF; cdr3_nt: TGTGCCAGCAGTGGGAGCACCGGGGAGCTGTTTTTT
clone_size: .; j_call: TRBJ2-1; v_call: TRBV2; d_call: TRBD2; cdr3_aa: CAKGKAGGLNEQFF; cdr3_nt: TGTGCCAAAGGAAAAGCGGGGGGCTTGAATGAGCAGTTCTTC
clone_size: .; j_call: TRBJ2-7; v_call: TRBV5-6; d_call: .; cdr3_aa: CASSPRGDSAYEQYF; cdr3_nt: TGTGCCAGCAGCCCACGGGGGGACAGTGCCTACGAGCAGTACTTC
clone_size: .; j_call: TRBJ2-3; v_call: TRBV12-3/TRBV12-4; d_call: .; cdr3_aa: CASRFPLAGADTDTQYF; cdr3_nt: TGTGCCAGCAGATTTCCCCTGGCGGGGGCCGACACAGATACGCAGTATTTT